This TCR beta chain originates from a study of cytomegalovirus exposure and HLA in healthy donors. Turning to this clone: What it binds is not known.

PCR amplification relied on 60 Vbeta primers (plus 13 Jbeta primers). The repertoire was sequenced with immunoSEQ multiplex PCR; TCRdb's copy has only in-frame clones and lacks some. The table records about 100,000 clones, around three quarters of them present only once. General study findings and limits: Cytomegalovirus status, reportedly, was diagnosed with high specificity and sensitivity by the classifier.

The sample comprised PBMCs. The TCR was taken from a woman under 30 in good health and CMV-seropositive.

The DNA of the CDR3 is TGTGCCTGGACGGACAGGGGAGATGGCTACACCTTC. It translates to CAWTDRGDGYTF. The J gene is TRBJ1-2, the V gene TRBV30, with 9 bases identical to TRBD1. Germline-derived CDR1 and CDR2 are GTSNPN and SVGIG (reference sequence). The CDR3 extends over 12 amino acids. The junction had 3 bases not matched to a gene; V was cut back by 4 bases and J by 6 bases.